This T cell receptor (beta chain) was documented in a study of blood T cell repertoires in COVID-19. Study context: The United States, Italy and Spain were the sources of the acute and convalescent COVID-19 samples. T cells, B-cell-depleted T cells, or PBMCs provided the cDNA or gDNA that served as material.

CDR1 and CDR2 from the germline V gene are SNHLY and FYNNEI. There are 12 residues in the CDR3. Between the trimmed V and J ends, which lost 5 bases and 8 bases, there was a span of 12 bases. Per the study methods: The authors estimated nucleated cell counts from reference gene primer amplification. The method was immunoSEQ multiplex PCR; TCRdb's version includes in-frame clones alone and lacks a portion of them. That table is the source of V, J and clone size, and D and trimming were worked out from the DNA. The profile covers approximately 250,000 clones, with around 84% appearing a single time and less than 2% taken by the ten largest.

The clonotype comes from a woman aged 35 to 49 who had recovered from COVID-19. The rearrangement uses TRBV2 and TRBJ2-5; perhaps TRBD1 as D (5 bases). The source material was peripheral blood. The CDR3 nucleotides are TGTGCCAGCAGTCAGATTACAGGAACCCAGTACTTC. This gives the protein CASSQITGTQYF.